These 3 T cell receptor beta chains share one sample of origin, sequenced in a study of T-cell reconstitution after alpha-beta-depleted transplantation in children. Unique molecular identifiers were incorporated during preparation of the TCRbeta library. A single record per CDR3 protein comes from TCRdb applying MiXCR to the PCR reads. The sample carries about 1,000,000 distinct CDR3 sequences, 25% to 30% recorded once. Sequencing used PBMCs, mostly from graft donor cells, obtained 360 days after TCRalphabeta/CD19-depleted stem cell transplant. These receptors were taken from a boy in the first two years of life who had a stem cell transplant for SCID, so the T cells may come from the graft donor.

This clonotype was seen once. In DNA, the CDR3 is TGCGCCAGCAGCCCTGGCAAGACCCAAACCTACGAGCAGTACTTC. This encodes CASSPGKTQTYEQYF. The genes are TRBV5-1 and TRBJ2-7, with no clear D. Germline CDR1 reads SGHRS; CDR2 reads YFSETQ. The V and J ends lost 4 bases and 2 bases respectively, with 16 bases between them. The CDR3 contains 15 residues.

Only a few counts were recorded for this clonotype. This rearrangement joins TRBV6-5 to TRBJ2-5; TRBD1 is a possible D gene (5 bases). From germline, CDR1 is MNHEY and CDR2 SVGAGI. The CDR3 spans 14 residues. V lost 4 bases, J lost 2 bases, and 11 bases lay in between. In nucleotides, the CDR3 is TGTGCCAGCAGTTGGGGCAGGCCGCAAGAGACCCAGTACTTC. This gives the protein CASSWGRPQETQYF.

The chain has TRBV4-1 and TRBJ1-2; no clear D. CDR1 is MGHRA, CDR2 YSYEKL, per germline. This CDR3 comprises 12 residues. V was pared by 2 bases and J by 6 bases, with 7 bases between. In DNA, the CDR3 is TGCGCCAGCAGCCAATCCGGGGATGGCTACACCTTC. This encodes CASSQSGDGYTF.